The subject of this entry is one T cell receptor beta chain. Its specificity is unknown. This sample was taken from a study of cytomegalovirus exposure and HLA in healthy donors. Overall study context: From about 180 million T cells, an earlier analysis saw 120 million or so unique TCR beta sequences. HLA-typed donors contributed 65 million to 85 million unique TCRs, which were held in an early data release.

The CDR3 length is 17 residues. V gave up 3 bases and J gave up 7 bases, with 21 bases separating them. The germline V gene encodes CDR1 MNHEY and CDR2 SMNVEV (reference sequence). Study outcomes and limitations: Association of a missense DCLRE1C variant with TCR beta V- and J-gene trimming was reported in a later analysis.

The PCR used 60 Vbeta and 13 Jbeta primers. The data were produced by immunoSEQ multiplex PCR, yet TCRdb's version contains in-frame clones alone and is incomplete. The table records 75,000 to 90,000 clones, around 84% of them present only once. The sequencing sample was made of PBMCs. The rearrangement uses TRBV27 and TRBJ1-4, with a possible D match to TRBD1 (6 bases). This clonotype originated in a man aged 35 to 55 in good health and CMV-seronegative. Written as DNA, the CDR3 is TGTGCCAGCAGTTTTCTATCCACCACAGGGCACCGTGAAAAACTGTTTTTT. Translation gives CASSFLSTTGHREKLFF. The complete variable domain, with remaining parts taken from reference TRBV27 and TRBJ1-4, reads EAQVTQNPRYLITVTGKKLTVTCSQNMNHEYMSWYRQDPGLGLRQIYYSMNVEVTDKGDVPEGYKVSRKEKRNFPLILESPSPNQTSLYFCASSFLSTTGHREKLFFGSGTQLSVL.